These 2 T cell receptor beta chains came from one sample sequenced in a study of blood T cell repertoires in COVID-19. Profiled with immunoSEQ multiplex PCR; TCRdb holds only in-frame clones, not every one. The sample has some 66,000 clones, roughly nine tenths seen once. The material sequenced was peripheral blood. The receptors originated from a human donor in a cohort sampled during active COVID-19.

The J gene is TRBJ2-1, the V gene TRBV5-6; 9 positions match TRBD2. Trimming removed 2 bases from V and 9 bases from J; junction bases left unmatched: 9. Per germline, CDR1 SGHDT and CDR2 YYEEEE. The CDR3 extends over 15 amino acids. CDR3 DNA sequence: TGTGCCAGCAGCTTCCCAGCGGGGGGCCTTAGTGAGCAGTTCTTC. It translates to CASSFPAGGLSEQFF.

The chain has TRBV28 and TRBJ1-4, with 10 bases fitting TRBD1. Germline V gene data show CDR1 as MDHEN and CDR2 as SYDVKM. The CDR3 has 19 amino acids. J was trimmed by 7 bases and V by 6 bases; bases with no gene match: 20. The DNA of the CDR3 is TGTGCCAGCAGCCCACCGCTTGGGACAGGGGACTTTGGGGGTGAAAAACTGTTTTTT. Its protein product is CASSPPLGTGDFGGEKLFF.